The clone carrying this T cell receptor beta chain has ten or more counts. Its antigen remains unidentified. This library used roughly 0.4 ug RNA and molecular barcoded adaptors spanning alpha/delta and beta/gamma chains. TCRdb itself ran the reads through MiXCR, one entry per CDR3 protein. The sample carries tens of thousands of distinct CDR3 sequences, around a fifth recorded once. The source of the sample is a study of read filtering for tumor transcriptome and immune sequencing. Overall study findings and caveats: Approximately 80% of IR-seq clonotypes had one read, totaling 3% to 4.5% of reads; RNA-seq: approximately 73% and 42%. The CD138-negative fraction was mixed bone marrow immune cells, not pure T cells. RNA-seq captured clonotypes less deeply and reliably than IR-seq.

The CDR3 runs 16 residues. The junction had 11 bases not matched to a gene; V was cut back by 4 bases and J by 6 bases. CDR1 is SGHDT, CDR2 YYEEEE, per germline. Source material: a population of CD138-negative cells sorted from bone marrow. This sequence originates from a donor at least 40 years old with multiple myeloma. The J gene is TRBJ2-1, the V gene TRBV5-6; 9 bases align to TRBD2. CDR3 nucleotides: TGTGCCAGCAGCCCACCCCGCGGGGGGGCCGCCAATGAGCAGTTCTTC. It translates to CASSPPRGGAANEQFF.